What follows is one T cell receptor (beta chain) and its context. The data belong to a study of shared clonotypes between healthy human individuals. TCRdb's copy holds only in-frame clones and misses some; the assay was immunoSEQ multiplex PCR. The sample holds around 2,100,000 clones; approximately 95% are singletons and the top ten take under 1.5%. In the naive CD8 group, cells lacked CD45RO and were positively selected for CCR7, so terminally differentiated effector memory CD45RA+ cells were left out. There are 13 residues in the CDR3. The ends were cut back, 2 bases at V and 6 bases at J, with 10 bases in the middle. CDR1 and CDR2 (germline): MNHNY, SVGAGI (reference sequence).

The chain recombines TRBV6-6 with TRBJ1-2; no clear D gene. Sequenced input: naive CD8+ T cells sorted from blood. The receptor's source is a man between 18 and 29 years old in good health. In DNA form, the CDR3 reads TGTGCCAGCAGTTACGCCGAGGGCAATGGCTACACCTTC. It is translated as CASSYAEGNGYTF.